This is a list of T cell receptor beta chains from one sample in a study of blood T cells in healthy people across ages. TCRdb itself ran the 5' RACE reads through MiXCR, one entry per CDR3 protein. There are 1.5 million to 2 million distinct CDR3 sequences in the sample; about 39% occur only once, and 23% lies in the top ten. Material for sequencing was blood. The source of these receptors is a human donor in good health. Both conserved end residues are part of each CDR3. The D gene is left open where the match is weak. A clone size is listed for some rows: how often the clone was seen (once, few, many), or a class if it is expanded.

cdr3_aa | cdr3_nt | d_call | j_call | v_call | clone_size
CASSKTGLVETQYF | TGTGCCAGCAGCAAAACGGGACTAGTAGAGACCCAGTACTTC | TRBD2 | TRBJ2-5 | TRBV12-3/TRBV12-4 | few
CASSEGPGRNEQFF | TGTGCCAGCAGTGAAGGACCGGGTAGGAATGAGCAGTTCTTC | NA | TRBJ2-1 | TRBV6-1 | NA
CASSQVPGNTGELFF | TGCGCCAGCAGCCAAGTCCCAGGGAACACCGGGGAGCTGTTTTTT | NA | TRBJ2-2 | TRBV4-3 | few
CASSFSTDRYGYTF | TGTGCCAGCAGCTTTTCGACAGATCGCTATGGCTACACCTTC | NA | TRBJ1-2 | TRBV7-2 | NA
CASSQGIRAEMDEQYF | TGCGCCAGCAGCCAAGGAATACGGGCAGAAATGGACGAGCAGTACTTC | NA | TRBJ2-7 | TRBV4-3 | NA
CASTPGQGWNEQFF | TGTGCCAGCACCCCGGGACAGGGGTGGAATGAGCAGTTCTTC | TRBD1 | TRBJ2-1 | TRBV6-2/TRBV6-3 | NA
CASSLPGTGISGANVLTF | TGTGCCAGCTCACTCCCCGGGACAGGGATCTCTGGGGCCAACGTCCTGACTTTC | TRBD1 | TRBJ2-6 | TRBV18 | few
CSAMSWTSGGTWEQYF | TGCAGCGCCATGAGCTGGACTAGCGGGGGGACGTGGGAGCAGTACTTC | TRBD2 | TRBJ2-7 | TRBV29-1 | many
CASSLGGTIGSPLHF | TGTGCCAGCAGCTTGGGGGGGACTATCGGTTCACCCCTCCACTTT | NA | TRBJ1-6 | TRBV11-2 | NA
CSVAGGDRTDTQYF | TGCAGCGTTGCAGGGGGCGATCGGACAGATACGCAGTATTTT | TRBD1 | TRBJ2-3 | TRBV29-1 | NA
CASSPHGTRTDTQYF | TGCGCCAGCAGCCCTCACGGGACCCGCACAGATACGCAGTATTTT | NA | TRBJ2-3 | TRBV4-1 | few
CASSTGHPSSYEQYF | TGTGCCAGCAGCACAGGACACCCGAGCTCCTACGAGCAGTACTTC | NA | TRBJ2-7 | TRBV7-2 | few
CASSQLTGGEVANTEAFF | TGTGCCAGCAGCCAACTCACAGGGGGCGAAGTCGCGAACACTGAAGCTTTCTTT | TRBD1 | TRBJ1-1 | TRBV4-2 | NA
CASSLLLQGGTATQYF | TGTGCCAGCAGCTTGCTTCTACAGGGGGGCACAGCTACGCAGTATTTT | TRBD1 | TRBJ2-3 | TRBV11-2 | NA
CASSLVQSGYNEQFF | TGCGCCAGCAGCTTGGTACAAAGCGGATACAATGAGCAGTTCTTC | NA | TRBJ2-1 | TRBV5-1 | NA